A single sample gave rise to the 27 T cell receptor beta chains below, sequenced in a study of CD8+CD57+ T cells in acquired aplastic anemia. Genomic DNA provided the template from which TCR beta VDJ and CDR3 profiles were obtained. Each CDR3 protein is one row after TCRdb ran MiXCR on the reads. The table shows 200,000 to 250,000 distinct CDR3 sequences, with 34% occurring only once. Input material: sorted CD4+, CD8+, or CD8+CD57+ T cells (not recorded which) from PBMCs. The receptors were sampled from a human donor in good health, serving as a control.

For this clonotype: One end of the junction does not line up with germline, which may come from a read error. V is TRBV2 and J is TRBJ2-3; the match to TRBD2 covers 13 bases. Germline V CDR1 and CDR2: SNHLY, FYNNEI. This CDR3 comprises 15 residues. CDR3 coding DNA: TGTGCCAGCAGCGAAGGACTAGCGGGAGCAGATACGCAGTATTTT. Translation: CASSEGLAGADTQYF.

This clonotype was seen repeatedly, ten times or more. The chain combines TRBV10-3 with TRBJ2-1; the D is unclear. The CDR3 has 16 amino acids. Deletions cut 2 bases from V and 3 bases from J, with 14 bases between. Germline V lookup: CDR1 ENHRY, CDR2 SYGVKD. CDR3 DNA: TGTGCCATCAGTGAGAGTCCTGACCTCCTCTACAATGAGCAGTTCTTC. Encoded protein: CAISESPDLLYNEQFF.

This clonotype was found many times. The chain is built from TRBV5-8 and TRBJ1-4; D gene ambiguous. Germline V gene data show CDR1 as SGHTS and CDR2 as YDEGEE. CDR3 length: 13 amino acids. V gave up 2 bases and J gave up 8 bases, with 10 bases separating them. In nucleotides, the CDR3 is TGTGCCAGCAGCTTCCGTGGGAGCGAAAAACTGTTTTTT. The encoded protein is CASSFRGSEKLFF.

This clonotype was seen many times. This chain uses TRBV7-9 with TRBJ1-5; possibly TRBD1 for D (6 bases). V was trimmed by 1 base and J by 1 base, leaving 8 bases between them. Germline V gene sequence: CDR1 SEHNR, CDR2 FQNEAQ (reference sequence). The CDR3 covers 15 residues. CDR3 sequence reads: CASSLGGQSNQPQHF. The CDR3 coding sequence is TGTGCCAGCAGCTTAGGAGGACAGAGCAATCAGCCCCAGCATTTT.

CDR3 nucleotides: TGTGCCACCAGTGATCAAACGGGACTAGCGGGACTTGAGCAGTTCTTC. Amino acids: CATSDQTGLAGLEQFF. This chain connects TRBV24-1 to TRBJ2-1; 13 nucleotides agree with TRBD2. The CDR3 sequence is 16 residues long. V shed 3 bases and J 9 bases; nucleotides not matched to a gene: 7. The germline V gene has CDR1 KGHDR and CDR2 SFDVKD.

This clonotype was observed a few times. The chain carries TRBV7-2 and TRBJ2-1; TRBD1 matches 7 bases. The CDR3 consists of 16 residues. Germline V lookup: CDR1 SGHTA, CDR2 FQGNSA. Trimming took 1 base from V and 1 from J; bases not matched to a gene: 4. CDR3 nucleotides: TGTGCCAGCAGCTTAGATGGGACAGTATCCTACAATGAGCAGTTCTTC. It encodes CASSLDGTVSYNEQFF.

This clonotype was seen many times. The rearrangement links TRBV20-1 to TRBJ2-5; unclear D gene. CDR3 size: 13 residues. Germline V lookup: CDR1 DFQATT, CDR2 SNEGSKA (reference sequence). Trimming removed 6 bases at V and 5 bases at J, with 16 bases between. This CDR3 reads CSAPDRLIETQYF. The CDR3, as DNA: TGCAGTGCCCCAGACCGACTGATCGAGACCCAGTACTTC.

The sample holds many counts of this clonotype. The CDR3 DNA sequence: TGTGCCAGCAGTACGACAGGGATCCAAGAGACCCAGTACTTC. Translated: CASSTTGIQETQYF. The chain has TRBV12-3 or TRBV12-4 and TRBJ2-5, with 7 bases aligning to TRBD1. The CDR3 spans 14 residues. Trimming took 5 bases from V and 1 from J; bases not matched to a gene: 4.

This clonotype was seen ten or more times. The chain employs TRBV29-1 and TRBJ2-5; the D is unclear. The V end lost 1 base, the J end lost 3 bases, and 9 bases lay between the germline ends. The CDR3 contains 13 residues. Looked up from germline, CDR1 is SQVTM and CDR2 is ANQGSEA. DNA of the CDR3: TGCAGCGTTGAAGTTCGTGATAAAGAGACCCAGTACTTC. It codes for CSVEVRDKETQYF. The full variable domain, its missing parts supplied by reference TRBV29-1 and TRBJ2-5, is SAVISQKPSRDICQRGTSLTIQCQVDSQVTMMFWYRQQPGQSLTLIATANQGSEATYESGFVIDKFPISRPNLTFSTLTVSNMSPEDSSIYLCSVEVRDKETQYFGPGTRLLVL.

The chain employs TRBV7-3 and TRBJ2-3; TRBD2 agrees at 10 bases. The junction had 7 bases not matched to a gene; V was cut back by 5 bases and J by 5 bases. This CDR3 region has 15 residues. Germline lookup yields CDR1 SGHTA and CDR2 FQGTGA. Here the CDR3 DNA reads TGTGCCAGCAGCCCCACTAGCGGGGCCTTAGATACGCAGTATTTT. It encodes CASSPTSGALDTQYF.

This clonotype was picked up many times. V is TRBV11-2 and J is TRBJ1-6, with 7 nucleotides matching TRBD1. CDR1 and CDR2 from the germline V gene are SGHAT and FQNNGV. V lost 1 base to trimming and J lost 10 bases; unmatched junction nucleotides: 4. CDR3 length equals 14 residues. CDR3 amino acids: CASSLGRQGSPLHF. In DNA, the CDR3 is TGTGCCAGCAGCTTAGGCAGACAGGGATCACCCCTCCACTTT.

This clonotype was detected a few times. A much larger clone is a single base away; this may be a read error. The chain has TRBV7-9 and TRBJ2-7; perhaps D is TRBD1 or TRBD2 (6 bases each). Germline loops: CDR1 SEHNR, CDR2 FQNEAQ (reference sequence). The CDR3 sequence is 15 residues long. V lost 8 bases and J lost 6, with 23 bases in between. CDR3 loop: CASGSRGQIPSEQYF. In DNA, the CDR3 is TGTGCCAGCGGTAGCCGGGGGCAGATACCTAGCGAGCAGTACTTC.

Points on this clonotype: A much larger clonotype is one base distant, so this may be a read error. The chain couples TRBV5-1 to TRBJ2-3; a weak D match, TRBD1 (5 bases). Germline CDR1 is SGHRS and CDR2 is YFSETQ. The CDR3 has 16 amino acids. The CDR3: CASSLVGASPTDAQYF. CDR3 nucleotides: TGCGCCAGCAGCTTGGTTGGGGCCTCCCCCACAGATGCGCAGTATTTT.

This clonotype was seen a handful of times. The chain combines TRBV11-2 with TRBJ2-7; possibly TRBD1 for D (6 bases). The V end was cut by 4 bases, the J end by 5 bases, with 21 bases between. CDR3 length: 16 residues. The germline V gene has CDR1 SGHAT and CDR2 FQNNGV. The CDR3 loop reads CASSSRPWDIFNEQYF. The CDR3 DNA follows: TGTGCCAGCAGCTCCCGACCGTGGGACATCTTCAACGAGCAGTACTTC.

This clonotype was seen a few times. The chain recombines TRBV5-4 with TRBJ2-7; 9 bases fit TRBD2. The CDR3 runs 17 residues. V dropped 1 base and J dropped 3; count of bases not matched to a gene: 11. CDR1 and CDR2 from the germline V gene are SGHNT and YYREEE (reference sequence). In nucleotides, the CDR3 is TGTGCCAGCAGCTTGACAGGGGCTAGCGGGATTCACTACGAGCAGTACTTC. This gives the protein CASSLTGASGIHYEQYF.

This clonotype has a single count. The chain combines TRBV12-3 or TRBV12-4 with TRBJ2-6, with a weak D call TRBD2 (6 bases). The CDR3 is made up of 16 amino acids. Trimming took off 6 bases at V and 4 bases at J, with 16 bases between the two ends. In DNA, the CDR3 is TGTGCCAGCAGACCCGCCGGGAGCAAAGGGGCCAACGTCCTGACTTTC. Its translation is CASRPAGSKGANVLTF.

This clonotype was counted only a few times. The chain links TRBV10-3 to TRBJ2-7; a weak D match, TRBD1 (5 bases). The CDR3 has 12 amino acids. Trimming took 10 bases from V and 0 from J, leaving 10 bases between them. Germline V gene data show CDR1 as ENHRY and CDR2 as SYGVKD. The CDR3 nucleotides are TGTGCCACTTCGGACAACTCCTACGAGCAGTACTTC. Protein sequence: CATSDNSYEQYF.

This clonotype was seen only a few times. V usage is TRBV7-9 and J usage is TRBJ1-1; no clear D. The CDR3 is 15 residues long. Germline V gives CDR1 SEHNR, CDR2 FQNEAQ (reference sequence). V lost 1 base, J lost 1 base, and 10 bases lay in between. In nucleotides, the CDR3 is TGTGCCAGCAGCTTAGTATGGGATAAGAACACTGAAGCTTTCTTT. Translated: CASSLVWDKNTEAFF.

The sample holds many counts of this clonotype. The rearrangement uses TRBV20-1 and TRBJ1-6; D is undetermined. The CDR3 is made up of 15 amino acids. V lost 0 bases, J lost 5 bases, and 11 bases lay in between. Germline-derived CDR1 and CDR2 are DFQATT and SNEGSKA (reference sequence). CDR3 amino acids: CSARDSTLDNSPLHF. The CDR3 DNA reads TGCAGTGCTAGAGACTCGACCCTAGATAATTCACCCCTCCACTTT.

The chain employs TRBV10-2 and TRBJ2-7, with D uncertain. V was shortened by 6 bases and J by 0 bases, with 9 bases between the two germline ends. The CDR3 is 13 amino acids. CDR1 and CDR2 from the germline V gene are WSHSY and SAAADI. The CDR3 loop reads CASRALSSYEQYF. The DNA of the CDR3 is TGCGCCAGCAGGGCCCTGAGCTCCTACGAGCAGTACTTC.

The rearrangement joins TRBV29-1 to TRBJ2-7; the D call may be TRBD1 or TRBD2 (5 bases each). Trimming removed 4 bases at V and 6 bases at J, with 16 bases between. The CDR3 runs 13 residues. The germline CDR1 and CDR2 sequences are SQVTM and ANQGSEA. CDR3 amino acids: CSVGLVGAGEQYF. DNA of the CDR3: TGCAGCGTTGGATTAGTAGGGGCGGGCGAGCAGTACTTC.

Ten or more counts support this clonotype. The genes are TRBV20-1 and TRBJ2-7; weak D call: TRBD1 (6 bases). V shed 5 bases and J shed 6 bases, with 20 bases lying between them. CDR1 and CDR2 (germline): DFQATT, SNEGSKA (reference sequence). CDR3 length: 14 amino acids. The CDR3, as DNA: TGCAGTGCTTCCGCCGGGACATCCTCCCCCGAGCAGTACTTC. Translation: CSASAGTSSPEQYF.

This clonotype has at least ten counts. V usage is TRBV2 and J usage is TRBJ2-7; TRBD2 matches at 9 bases. This CDR3 region has 16 residues. Per germline, CDR1 SNHLY and CDR2 FYNNEI. V trimming: 3 bases; J trimming: 3 bases; junction bases outside the gene matches: 9. The CDR3 DNA sequence: TGTGCCAGCAGTGATCTGAGGCTAGCGGGAAACTACGAGCAGTACTTC. It encodes CASSDLRLAGNYEQYF.

The chain carries TRBV4-1 and TRBJ1-5, with D unclear. The CDR3 runs 14 residues. CDR1 is MGHRA, CDR2 YSYEKL, per germline. V lost 0 bases and J lost 6, with 9 bases in between. This CDR3 is CASSQERGIQPQHF. CDR3 DNA: TGCGCCAGCAGCCAAGAACGTGGAATTCAGCCCCAGCATTTT.

This clonotype appeared many times. The chain is built from TRBV7-9 and TRBJ1-2, with 7 bases that match TRBD1. This CDR3 has 14 residues. Germline V CDR1 and CDR2: SEHNR, FQNEAQ (reference sequence). J gave up 2 bases and V 3 bases, and 3 bases lay outside the gene matches. The CDR3 protein is CASSLGTANYGYTF. CDR3 DNA: TGTGCCAGCAGCTTGGGGACAGCCAACTATGGCTACACCTTC.

This clonotype was observed many times. J is TRBJ1-2 and V is TRBV3-1, with TRBD1 matching 7 bases. CDR1 is LGHDT and CDR2 is YNNKEL in the germline V gene (reference sequence). The CDR3 extends over 14 amino acids. The junction had 3 bases not matched to a gene; V was cut back by 1 base and J by 4 bases. The CDR3 reads CASSQGQGFYGYTF. The CDR3 nucleotides are TGTGCCAGCAGCCAAGGACAGGGCTTCTATGGCTACACCTTC. The full variable domain, completed using reference TRBV3-1 and TRBJ1-2, is DTAVSQTPKYLVTQMGNDKSIKCEQNLGHDTMYWYKQDSKKFLKIMFSYNNKELIINETVPNRFSPKSPDKAHLNLHINSLELGDSAVYFCASSQGQGFYGYTFGSGTRLTVV.

The V gene is TRBV5-6, the J gene TRBJ2-7, with D perhaps assigned TRBD1 or TRBD2 (7 bases each). Per the germline V gene, CDR1 is SGHDT and CDR2 is YYEEEE. V lost 3 bases and J lost 3, with 16 bases in between. The CDR3 length is 15 residues. The CDR3 sequence is CASSYGRGGNYEQYF. CDR3 nucleotide sequence: TGTGCCAGCAGCTACGGCAGGGGGGGGAACTACGAGCAGTACTTC.